This TCR beta chain appears in the sequencing data of a study of blood T cell repertoires in COVID-19. As for the study in general: COVID-19 samples collected from the United States, Italy and Spain covered acute and convalescent phases. T cells, B-cell-depleted T cells, or PBMCs supplied cDNA or gDNA.

How the authors handled the data: Using reference gene primer amplification, nucleated cell counts were estimated. Clones were sequenced by immunoSEQ multiplex PCR, and TCRdb holds only the in-frame ones, with some missing. That table furnishes V, J and clone size, whereas the DNA furnished D and trimming. Of over 85,000 clones in the sample, around 87% are singletons; the top ten hold about 20%. Germline CDR1 reads SGDLS; CDR2 reads YYNGEE. V gave up 4 bases and J gave up 2 bases, with 13 bases separating them. The length of the CDR3 is 14 residues. The TCR originated in a human donor in a cohort sampled during active COVID-19. Sequencing was performed on peripheral blood. The V call is TRBV9, the J call TRBJ2-7; D may be TRBD1 (5 bases). CDR3 DNA sequence: TGTGCCAGCAGCTTCAGGGATGCCACCTACGAGCAGTACTTC. Its translation is CASSFRDATYEQYF.